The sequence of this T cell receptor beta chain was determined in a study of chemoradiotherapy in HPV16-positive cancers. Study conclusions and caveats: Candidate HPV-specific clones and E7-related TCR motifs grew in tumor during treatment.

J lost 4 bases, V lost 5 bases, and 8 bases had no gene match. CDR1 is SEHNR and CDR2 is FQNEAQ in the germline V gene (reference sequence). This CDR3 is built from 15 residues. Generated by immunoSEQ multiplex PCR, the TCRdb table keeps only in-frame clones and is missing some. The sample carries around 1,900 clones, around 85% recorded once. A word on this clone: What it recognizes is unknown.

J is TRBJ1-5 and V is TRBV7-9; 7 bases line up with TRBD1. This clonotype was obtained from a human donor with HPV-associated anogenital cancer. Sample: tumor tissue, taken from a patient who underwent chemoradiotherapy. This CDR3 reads CASSEAGTENQPQHF. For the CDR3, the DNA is TGTGCCAGCAGCGAAGCCGGGACAGAGAATCAGCCCCAGCATTTT.